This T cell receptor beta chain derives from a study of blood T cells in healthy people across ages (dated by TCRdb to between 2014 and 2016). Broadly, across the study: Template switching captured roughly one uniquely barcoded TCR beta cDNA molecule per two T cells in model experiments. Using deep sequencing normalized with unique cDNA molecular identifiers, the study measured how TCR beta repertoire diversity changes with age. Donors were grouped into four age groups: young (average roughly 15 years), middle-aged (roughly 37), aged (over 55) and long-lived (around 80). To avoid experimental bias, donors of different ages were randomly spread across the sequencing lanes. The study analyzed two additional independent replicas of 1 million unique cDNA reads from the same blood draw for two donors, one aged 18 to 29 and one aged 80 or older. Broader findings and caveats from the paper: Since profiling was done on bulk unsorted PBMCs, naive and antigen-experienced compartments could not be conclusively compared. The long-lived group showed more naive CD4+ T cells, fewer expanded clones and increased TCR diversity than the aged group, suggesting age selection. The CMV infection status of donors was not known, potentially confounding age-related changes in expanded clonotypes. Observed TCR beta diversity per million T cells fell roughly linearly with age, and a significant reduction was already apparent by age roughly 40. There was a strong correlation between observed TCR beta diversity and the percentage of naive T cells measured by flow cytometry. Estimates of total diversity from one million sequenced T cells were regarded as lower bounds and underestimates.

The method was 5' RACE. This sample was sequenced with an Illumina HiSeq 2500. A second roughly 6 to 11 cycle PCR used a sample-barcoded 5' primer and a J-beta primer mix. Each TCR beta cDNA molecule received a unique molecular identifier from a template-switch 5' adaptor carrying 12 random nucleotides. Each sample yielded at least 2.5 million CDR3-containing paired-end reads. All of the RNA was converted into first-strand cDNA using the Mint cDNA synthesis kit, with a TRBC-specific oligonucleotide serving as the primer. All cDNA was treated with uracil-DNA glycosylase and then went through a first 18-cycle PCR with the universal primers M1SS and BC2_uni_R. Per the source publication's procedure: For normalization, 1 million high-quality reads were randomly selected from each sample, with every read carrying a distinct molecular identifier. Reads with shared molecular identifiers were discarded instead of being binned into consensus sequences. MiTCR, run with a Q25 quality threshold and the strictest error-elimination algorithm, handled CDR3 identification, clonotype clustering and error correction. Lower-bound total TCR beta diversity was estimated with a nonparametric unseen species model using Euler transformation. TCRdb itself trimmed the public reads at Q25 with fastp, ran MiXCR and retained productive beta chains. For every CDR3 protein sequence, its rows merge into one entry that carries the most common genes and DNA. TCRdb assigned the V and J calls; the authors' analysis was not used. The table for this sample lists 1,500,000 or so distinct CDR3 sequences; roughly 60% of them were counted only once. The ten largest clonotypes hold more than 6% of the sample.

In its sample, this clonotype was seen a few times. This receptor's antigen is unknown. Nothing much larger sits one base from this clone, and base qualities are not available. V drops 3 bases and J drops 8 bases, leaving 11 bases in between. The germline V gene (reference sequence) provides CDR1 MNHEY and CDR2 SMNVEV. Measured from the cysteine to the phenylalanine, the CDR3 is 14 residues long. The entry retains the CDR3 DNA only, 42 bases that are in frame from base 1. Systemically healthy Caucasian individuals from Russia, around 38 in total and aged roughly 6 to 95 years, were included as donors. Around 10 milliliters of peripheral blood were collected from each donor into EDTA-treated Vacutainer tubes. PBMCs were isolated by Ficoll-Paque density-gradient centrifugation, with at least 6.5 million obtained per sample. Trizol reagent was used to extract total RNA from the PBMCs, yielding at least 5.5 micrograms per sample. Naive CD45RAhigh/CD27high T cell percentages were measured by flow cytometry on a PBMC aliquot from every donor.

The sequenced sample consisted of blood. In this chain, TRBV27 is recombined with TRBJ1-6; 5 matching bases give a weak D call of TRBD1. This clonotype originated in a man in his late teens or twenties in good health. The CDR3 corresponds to CASSFTGVDSPLHF. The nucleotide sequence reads TGTGCCAGCAGTTTTACGGGGGTAGATTCACCCCTCCACTTT.